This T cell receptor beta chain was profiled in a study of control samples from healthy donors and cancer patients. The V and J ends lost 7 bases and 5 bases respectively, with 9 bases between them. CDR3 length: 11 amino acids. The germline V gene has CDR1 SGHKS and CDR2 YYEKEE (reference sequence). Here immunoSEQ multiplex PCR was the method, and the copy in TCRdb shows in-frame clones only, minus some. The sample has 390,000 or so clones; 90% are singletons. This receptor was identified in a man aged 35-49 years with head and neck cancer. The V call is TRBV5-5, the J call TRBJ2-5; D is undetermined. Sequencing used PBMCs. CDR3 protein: CASFYRETQYF. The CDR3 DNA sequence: TGTGCCAGCTTCTACCGTGAGACCCAGTACTTC. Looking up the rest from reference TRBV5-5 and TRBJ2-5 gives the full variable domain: DAGVTQSPTHLIKTRGQQVTLRCSPISGHKSVSWYQQVLGQGPQFIFQYYEKEERGRGNFPDRFSARQFPNYSSELNVNALLLGDSALYLCASFYRETQYFGPGTRLLVL.